Reported below is one T cell receptor (beta chain). Its specificity is unknown. The repertoire was sequenced with immunoSEQ multiplex PCR; TCRdb's copy has only in-frame clones and lacks some. The sample yields under 200,000 clones, approximately 90% seen once. The data were obtained in a study of T cell responses to AZD1222 COVID-19 vaccine. General study points: The study sampled repertoires only after the peak T cell response. Clonal diversity may have been underestimated, and the donors were mostly white British, with more females than males.

V was clipped by 7 bases and J by 4 bases, with 20 bases between them. This CDR3 contains 16 residues. Per the germline V gene, CDR1 is MDHEN and CDR2 is SYDVKM. This receptor was obtained from an adult who received the AZD1222 COVID-19 vaccine. The sample consisted of peripheral blood, taken 28 days after the second AZD1222 dose. This chain connects TRBV28 to TRBJ2-1, with TRBD2 as a possible D gene (6 bases). CDR3 coding DNA: TGTGCCAGCACCCTAGGAGGGACTGGCTTTTACAATGAGCAGTTCTTC. Amino acids: CASTLGGTGFYNEQFF.